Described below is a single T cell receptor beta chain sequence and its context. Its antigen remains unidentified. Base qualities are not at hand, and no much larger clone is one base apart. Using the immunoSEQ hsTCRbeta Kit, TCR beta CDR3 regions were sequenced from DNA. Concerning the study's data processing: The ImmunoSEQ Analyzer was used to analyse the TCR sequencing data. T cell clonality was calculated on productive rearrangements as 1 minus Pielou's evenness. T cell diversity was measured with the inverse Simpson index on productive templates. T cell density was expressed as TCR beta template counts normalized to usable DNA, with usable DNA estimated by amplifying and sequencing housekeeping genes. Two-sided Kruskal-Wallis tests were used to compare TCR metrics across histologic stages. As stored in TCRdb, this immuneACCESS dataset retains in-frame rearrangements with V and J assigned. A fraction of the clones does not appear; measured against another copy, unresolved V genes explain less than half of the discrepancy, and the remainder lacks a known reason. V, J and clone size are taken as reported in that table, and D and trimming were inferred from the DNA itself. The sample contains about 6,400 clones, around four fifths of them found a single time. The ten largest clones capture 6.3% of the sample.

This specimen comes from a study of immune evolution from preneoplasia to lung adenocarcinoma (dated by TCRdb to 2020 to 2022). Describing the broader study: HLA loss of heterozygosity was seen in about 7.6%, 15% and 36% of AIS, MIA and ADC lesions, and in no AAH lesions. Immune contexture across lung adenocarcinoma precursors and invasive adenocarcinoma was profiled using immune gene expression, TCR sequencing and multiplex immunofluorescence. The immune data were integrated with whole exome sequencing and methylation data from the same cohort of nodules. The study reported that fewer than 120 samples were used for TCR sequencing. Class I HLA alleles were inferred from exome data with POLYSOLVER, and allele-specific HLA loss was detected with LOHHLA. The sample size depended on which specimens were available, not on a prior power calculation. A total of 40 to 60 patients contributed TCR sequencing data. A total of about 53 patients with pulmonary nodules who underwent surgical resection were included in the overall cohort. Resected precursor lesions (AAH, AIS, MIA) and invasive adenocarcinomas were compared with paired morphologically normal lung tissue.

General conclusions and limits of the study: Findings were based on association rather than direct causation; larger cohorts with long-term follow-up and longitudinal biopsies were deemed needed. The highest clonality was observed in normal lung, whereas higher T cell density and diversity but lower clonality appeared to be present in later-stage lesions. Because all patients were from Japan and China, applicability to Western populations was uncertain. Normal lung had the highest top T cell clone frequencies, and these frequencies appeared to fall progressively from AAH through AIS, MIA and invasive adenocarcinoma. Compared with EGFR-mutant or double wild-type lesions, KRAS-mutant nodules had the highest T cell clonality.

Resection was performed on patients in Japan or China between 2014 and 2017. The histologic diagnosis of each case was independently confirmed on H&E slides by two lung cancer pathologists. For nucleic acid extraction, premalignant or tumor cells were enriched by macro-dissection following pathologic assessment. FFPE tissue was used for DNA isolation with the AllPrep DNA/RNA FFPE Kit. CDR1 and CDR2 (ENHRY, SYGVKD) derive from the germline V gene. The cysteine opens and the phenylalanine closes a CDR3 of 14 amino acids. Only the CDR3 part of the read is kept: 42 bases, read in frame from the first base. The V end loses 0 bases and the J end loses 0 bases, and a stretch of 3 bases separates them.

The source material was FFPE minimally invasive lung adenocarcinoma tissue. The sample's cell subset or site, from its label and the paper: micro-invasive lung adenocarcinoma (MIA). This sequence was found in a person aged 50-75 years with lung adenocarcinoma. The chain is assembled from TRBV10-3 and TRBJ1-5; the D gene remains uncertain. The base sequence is TGTGCCATCAGTGAGTCGACTAGCAATCAGCCCCAGCATTTT. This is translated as CAISESTSNQPQHF.